This TCR beta chain was sequenced during a study of blood T cell repertoires in COVID-19. This clone was observed a single time. Per the original data handling: Reference gene primer amplification gave nucleated cell count estimates. Data came from immunoSEQ multiplex PCR; TCRdb stores just in-frame clones and leaves some out. Clonal size and the V and J genes are those of that table, whereas D and trimming came from the DNA. The sample has 200,000 to 250,000 clones; about nine tenths are singletons. Germline CDR1 LNHDA, CDR2 SQIVND (reference sequence). The CDR3 totals 13 residues. V was clipped by 1 base and J by 4 bases, with 7 bases between them.

The TCR sequence derives from a woman aged 25 to 39 who had recovered from COVID-19. The rearrangement uses TRBV19 and TRBJ1-1; no reliable D call. Sequencing used PBMCs or T cells enriched from blood (not recorded which). The CDR3 bases are TGTGCCAGTAGTATAGTGGGGAGCACTGAAGCTTTCTTT. Protein: CASSIVGSTEAFF.